The entry below describes one TCR beta chain. Its target is unknown. The sample belongs to a study of shared clonotypes between healthy human individuals. Under the authors' procedure: ImmunoSEQ gave junction-only sequences without quality scores, so filtering differed. Assay used: immunoSEQ multiplex PCR; TCRdb lists only in-frame clones, some missing. The V and J calls and clone size are taken from that table; D and trimming were inferred from the DNA. The sample carries 2 million to 3 million clones, roughly 93% recorded once. Study outcomes and limitations: Unshared clonotypes carried lower generation probabilities than those common to all four donors.

This CDR3 has 15 residues. Germline V gene lookup returns CDR1 SGHTA and CDR2 FQGNSA. V dropped 5 bases and J dropped 7; count of bases not matched to a gene: 8. This clonotype originated in a young man in good health. Some clones in this sample may be carry-over from other donors' samples. Sequencing was done on a sample of naive CD4+ T cells from PBMCs. Subset meaning: CD45RA+ positively selected. This chain uses TRBV7-2 with TRBJ2-1, with TRBD2 matching 10 bases. This CDR3 reads CASSPPSGRVNEQFF. The CDR3 DNA reads as TGTGCCAGCAGCCCGCCAAGCGGGAGGGTAAATGAGCAGTTCTTC.